Below are 5 T cell receptor beta chains sequenced from a single sample in a study of cytomegalovirus exposure and HLA in healthy donors (TCRdb year 2017). The library came from the immunoSEQ multiplex PCR assay. For the multiplex PCR, a mixture combining 60 forward primers for TCR Vbeta segments and 13 reverse primers for TCR Jbeta segments was used. TCRdb re-hosts the immuneACCESS table, in-frame sequences only. Its copies lack some clones; in the studies checked, an unresolved V gene accounts for under half of them, and the cause for the rest is not known. This sample comprises roughly 100,000 clones, 82% of them detected only once. The ten most abundant clones make up roughly 1.5% of the sample. The sequencing input was PBMCs. The receptors originated from a man aged 45-60 years in good health and CMV-seronegative.

The chain links TRBV10-3 to TRBJ2-3; TRBD1 aligns across 9 bases. This CDR3 is built from 15 residues. V lost 2 bases, J lost 4 bases, and 4 bases stayed unmatched. Germline V gives CDR1 ENHRY, CDR2 SYGVKD. In DNA, the CDR3 is TGTGCCATCAGTGAGGAAAGGACAGGGGCAGATACGCAGTATTTT. Translated: CAISEERTGADTQYF.

The V call is TRBV7-9, the J call TRBJ1-5; D is perhaps TRBD1 (5 bases). Trimming shortened V by 1 base and J by 1 base, and 14 bases separated the two germline ends. Germline assignment: CDR1 SEHNR and CDR2 FQNEAQ (reference sequence). The CDR3 has 17 amino acids. The CDR3 loop reads CASSLGVWGDSNQPQHF. The CDR3 DNA reads TGTGCCAGCAGCTTAGGAGTCTGGGGGGACAGCAATCAGCCCCAGCATTTT.

J is TRBJ2-5 and V is TRBV25-1; a possible D gene is TRBD1 (6 bases). V dropped 4 bases and J dropped 3 bases, with 9 bases sitting between them. Germline V lookup: CDR1 MGHDK, CDR2 SYGVNS. This CDR3 comprises 13 residues. The CDR3 sequence is CASSVSGEETQYF. CDR3 bases: TGTGCCAGCAGTGTATCAGGGGAAGAGACCCAGTACTTC.

This rearrangement joins TRBV10-1 to TRBJ1-1; unclear D gene. The V end was cut by 2 bases, the J end by 3 bases, with 7 bases between. This CDR3 is 13 amino acids long. CDR1 is WNHNN, CDR2 SYGVQD, per germline (reference sequence). CDR3 loop: CASSEGQYTEAFF. In DNA form, the CDR3 reads TGCGCCAGCAGTGAGGGCCAGTACACTGAAGCTTTCTTT.

V usage is TRBV6-6 and J usage is TRBJ1-5; D possibly corresponds to TRBD1 (6 bases). The CDR3 sequence is 16 residues long. Germline-derived CDR1 and CDR2 are MNHNY and SVGAGI (reference sequence). V was pared by 4 bases and J by 9 bases, with 22 bases between. The CDR3 loop reads CASSSMGAGEGGPQHF. The CDR3, as DNA: TGTGCCAGCAGTTCCATGGGCGCGGGGGAAGGGGGGCCCCAGCATTTT.